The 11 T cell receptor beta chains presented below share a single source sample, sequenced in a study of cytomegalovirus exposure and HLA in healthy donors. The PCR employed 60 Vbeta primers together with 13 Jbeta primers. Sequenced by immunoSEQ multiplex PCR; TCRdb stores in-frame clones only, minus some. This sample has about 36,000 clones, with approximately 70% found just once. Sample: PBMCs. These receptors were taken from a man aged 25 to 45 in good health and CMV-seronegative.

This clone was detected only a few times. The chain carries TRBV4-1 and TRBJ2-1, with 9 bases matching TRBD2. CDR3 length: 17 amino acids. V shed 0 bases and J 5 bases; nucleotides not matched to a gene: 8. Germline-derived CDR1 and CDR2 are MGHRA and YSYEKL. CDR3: CASSQDRRGRADNEQFF. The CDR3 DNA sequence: TGCGCCAGCAGCCAAGATCGTCGCGGGAGGGCGGACAATGAGCAGTTCTTC.

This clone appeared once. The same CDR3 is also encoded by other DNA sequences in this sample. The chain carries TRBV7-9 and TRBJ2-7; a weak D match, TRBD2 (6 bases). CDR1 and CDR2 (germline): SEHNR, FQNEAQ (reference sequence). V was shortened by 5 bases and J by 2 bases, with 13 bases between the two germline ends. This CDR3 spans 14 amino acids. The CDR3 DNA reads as TGTGCCAGCAGCCTAAGCGGCGGGACCTACGAGCAGTACTTC. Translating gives CASSLSGGTYEQYF. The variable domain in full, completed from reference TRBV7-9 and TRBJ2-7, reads DTGVSQNPRHKITKRGQNVTFRCDPISEHNRLYWYRQTLGQGPEFLTYFQNEAQLEKSRLLSDRFSAERPKGSFSTLEIQRTEQGDSAMYLCASSLSGGTYEQYFGPGTRLTVT.

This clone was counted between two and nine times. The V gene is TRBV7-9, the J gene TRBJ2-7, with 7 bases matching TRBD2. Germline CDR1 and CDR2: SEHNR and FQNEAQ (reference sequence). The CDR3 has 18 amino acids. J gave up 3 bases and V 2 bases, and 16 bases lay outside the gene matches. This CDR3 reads CASSLREGEGQGGYEQYF. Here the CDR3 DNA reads TGTGCCAGCAGCTTAAGGGAAGGGGAGGGTCAGGGCGGCTACGAGCAGTACTTC.

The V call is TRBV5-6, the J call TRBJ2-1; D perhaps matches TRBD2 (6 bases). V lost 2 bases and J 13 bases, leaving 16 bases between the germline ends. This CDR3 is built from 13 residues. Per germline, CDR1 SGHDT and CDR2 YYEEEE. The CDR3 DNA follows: TGTGCCAGCAGCTTCGGGGACTTTCGGGAACAGTTCTTC. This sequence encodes CASSFGDFREQFF.

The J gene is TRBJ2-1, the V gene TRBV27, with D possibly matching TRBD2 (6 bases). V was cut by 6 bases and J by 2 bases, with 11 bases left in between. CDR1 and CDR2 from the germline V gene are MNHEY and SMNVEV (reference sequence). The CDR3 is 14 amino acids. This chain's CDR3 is CASSISGAYNEQFF. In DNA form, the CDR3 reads TGTGCCAGCAGCATCTCGGGGGCCTACAATGAGCAGTTCTTC.

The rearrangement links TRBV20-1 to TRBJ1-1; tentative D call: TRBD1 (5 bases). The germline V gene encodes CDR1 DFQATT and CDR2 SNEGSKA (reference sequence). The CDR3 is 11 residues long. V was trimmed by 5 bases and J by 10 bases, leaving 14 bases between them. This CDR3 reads CSAGSWGGAFF. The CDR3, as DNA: TGCAGTGCTGGCTCGTGGGGGGGAGCTTTCTTT.

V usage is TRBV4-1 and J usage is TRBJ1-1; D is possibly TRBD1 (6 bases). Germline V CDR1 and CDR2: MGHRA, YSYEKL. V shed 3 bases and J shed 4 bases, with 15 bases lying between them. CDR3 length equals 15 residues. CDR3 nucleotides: TGCGCCAGCAGCCAGGGGGCTCTCTTTGCCACTGAAGCTTTCTTT. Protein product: CASSQGALFATEAFF.

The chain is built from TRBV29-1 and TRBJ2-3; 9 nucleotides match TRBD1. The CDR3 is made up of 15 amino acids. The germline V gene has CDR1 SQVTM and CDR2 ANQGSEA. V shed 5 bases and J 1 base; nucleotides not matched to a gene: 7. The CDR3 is CSVLDRGIGTDTQYF. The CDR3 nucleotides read TGCAGCGTTTTGGACAGGGGAATAGGCACAGATACGCAGTATTTT.

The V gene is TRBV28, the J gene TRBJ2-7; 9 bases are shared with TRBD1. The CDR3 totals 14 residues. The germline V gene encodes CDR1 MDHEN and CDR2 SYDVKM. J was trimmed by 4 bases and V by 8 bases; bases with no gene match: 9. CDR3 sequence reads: CASCIRQGDYEQYF. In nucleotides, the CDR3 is TGTGCCAGCTGCATCCGACAGGGGGATTACGAGCAGTACTTC.

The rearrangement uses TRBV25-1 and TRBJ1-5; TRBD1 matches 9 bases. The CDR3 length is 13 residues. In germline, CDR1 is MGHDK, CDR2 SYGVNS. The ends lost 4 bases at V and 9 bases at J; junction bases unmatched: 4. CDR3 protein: CASSAGTGMPQHF. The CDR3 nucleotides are TGTGCCAGCAGTGCCGGGACAGGGATGCCCCAGCATTTT.

CDR3 loop: CASSSPEISYEQYF. CDR3 in DNA: TGTGCCAGCAGCTCCCCCGAGATCTCCTACGAGCAGTACTTC. The chain employs TRBV7-2 and TRBJ2-7; no clear D gene. The germline CDR1 and CDR2 sequences are SGHTA and FQGNSA. This CDR3 comprises 14 residues. V was trimmed by 4 bases and J by 0 bases, leaving 10 bases between them.